The 8 T cell receptor beta chains below come from one sample, sequenced in a study of shared clonotypes between healthy human individuals (dated by TCRdb to 2018 to 2020). The protocol used for the library was the immunoSEQ multiplex PCR assay. TCRdb provides this immuneACCESS table in a form limited to in-frame rearrangements. Some clones are lacking; in checked studies, under half of them reflect an unresolved V gene, and why the rest are absent is not known. The sample table records about 1,500,000 clones; about 96% of these occur just once. The ten largest clonotypes hold over 1% of the sample. Sequencing was performed on naive CD4+ T cells sorted from blood. This sample's cell subset or site label indicates: CD45RA+ positively selected. The source is a man aged 25-45 years in good health.

This chain uses TRBV9 with TRBJ2-7; no clear D gene. The V gene lost 7 bases and the J gene lost 6 bases, with 2 bases spanning the gap. CDR1 is SGDLS, CDR2 YYNGEE, per germline. The CDR3 spans 8 residues. CDR3 in DNA: TGTGCCAGCGGCGAGCAGTACTTC. Translating gives CASGEQYF.

V is TRBV5-1 and J is TRBJ2-1; 13 nucleotides agree with TRBD2. CDR1 is SGHRS, CDR2 YFSETQ, per germline. V lost 4 bases, J lost 5 bases, and 6 bases stayed unmatched. The CDR3 is 16 residues long. The CDR3, as DNA: TGCGCCAGCAGCCCCCGGACTAGCGGGAGTAACAATGAGCAGTTCTTC. Its translation: CASSPRTSGSNNEQFF.

This sequence joins TRBV11-2 and TRBJ1-1, with D possibly matching TRBD1 (5 bases). Looked up from germline, CDR1 is SGHAT and CDR2 is FQNNGV. The ends were cut back, 7 bases at V and 1 base at J, with 16 bases in the middle. This CDR3 is built from 15 residues. The CDR3 reads CASTNWARGNTEAFF. The CDR3 DNA follows: TGTGCCAGCACGAACTGGGCGAGGGGGAACACTGAAGCTTTCTTT.

V is TRBV11-2 and J is TRBJ2-7; a weak D match, TRBD2 (6 bases). Germline V gives CDR1 SGHAT, CDR2 FQNNGV. With 5 bases removed from V and 0 bases from J, the gap between germline ends came to 14 bases. The CDR3 sequence is 15 residues long. The CDR3 nucleotides are TGTGCCAGCAGCCATAGGAGGGACCTCTCCTACGAGCAGTACTTC. It codes for CASSHRRDLSYEQYF.

Remarks on this clone: Other DNA sequences within the sample encode an identical CDR3. This chain joins TRBV19 and TRBJ2-2; D call uncertain. This CDR3 region has 13 residues. V was shortened by 1 base and J by 5 bases, with 5 bases between the two germline ends. Germline-derived CDR1 and CDR2 are LNHDA and SQIVND (reference sequence). The DNA for the CDR3 is TGTGCCAGTAGTATAGTTGGGACCGGGGAGCTGTTTTTT. Its translation: CASSIVGTGELFF.

V is TRBV27 and J is TRBJ1-1; tentative D call: TRBD1 (5 bases). The CDR3 has 13 amino acids. CDR1 and CDR2 (germline): MNHEY, SMNVEV (reference sequence). V lost 6 bases and J 1 base, leaving 9 bases between the germline ends. The CDR3 DNA is TGTGCCAGCAGGGCAGGGAGGAACACTGAAGCTTTCTTT. It translates to CASRAGRNTEAFF.

On this clone: The same CDR3 is also encoded by other DNA sequences in this sample. The chain combines TRBV28 with TRBJ2-1; 7 bases map to TRBD1. The CDR3 consists of 14 residues. V lost 5 bases, J lost 3 bases, and 4 bases stayed unmatched. Germline CDR1 is MDHEN and CDR2 is SYDVKM. The CDR3 nucleotides are TGTGCCAGCAGTCTACGACAGGGCTACAATGAGCAGTTCTTC. Its protein is CASSLRQGYNEQFF.

This chain joins TRBV14 and TRBJ2-7; D remains unclear. V lost 0 bases to trimming and J lost 11 bases, with 17 bases between them. Germline CDR1 and CDR2: SGHDN and FVKESK. This CDR3 spans 14 amino acids. The CDR3 sequence: CASSQDLKTDGKYF. Here the CDR3 DNA reads TGTGCCAGCAGCCAAGATCTTAAGACGGATGGCAAGTACTTC.